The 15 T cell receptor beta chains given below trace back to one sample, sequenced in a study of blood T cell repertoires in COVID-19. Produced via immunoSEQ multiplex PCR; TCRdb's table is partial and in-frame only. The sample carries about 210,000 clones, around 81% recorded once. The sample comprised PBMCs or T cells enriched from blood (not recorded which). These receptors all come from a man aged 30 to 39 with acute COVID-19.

The CDR3 reads CASSKRTSGALDTQYF. As DNA, the CDR3 is TGTGCCAGCAGCAAAAGAACTAGCGGGGCCTTAGATACGCAGTATTTT. The genes are TRBV7-9 and TRBJ2-3; 10 positions match TRBD2. Germline V gives CDR1 SEHNR, CDR2 FQNEAQ (reference sequence). The CDR3 runs 16 residues. V lost 5 bases, J lost 5 bases, and 10 bases stayed unmatched.

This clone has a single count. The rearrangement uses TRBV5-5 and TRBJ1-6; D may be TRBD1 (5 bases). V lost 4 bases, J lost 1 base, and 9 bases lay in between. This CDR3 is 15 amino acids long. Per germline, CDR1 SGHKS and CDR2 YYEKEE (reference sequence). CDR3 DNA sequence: TGTGCCAGCAGCCGAGACAGATCCTATAATTCACCCCTCCACTTT. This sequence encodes CASSRDRSYNSPLHF.

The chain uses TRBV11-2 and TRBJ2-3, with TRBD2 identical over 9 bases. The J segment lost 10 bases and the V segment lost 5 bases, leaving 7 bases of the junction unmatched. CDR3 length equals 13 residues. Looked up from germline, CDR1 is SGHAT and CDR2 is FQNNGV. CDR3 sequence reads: CASSLVAGAAQYF. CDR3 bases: TGTGCCAGCAGCCTAGTAGCGGGAGCCGCGCAGTATTTT.

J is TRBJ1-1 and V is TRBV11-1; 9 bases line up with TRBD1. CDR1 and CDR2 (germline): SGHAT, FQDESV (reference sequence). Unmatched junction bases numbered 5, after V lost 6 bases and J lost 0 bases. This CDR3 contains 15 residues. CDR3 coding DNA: TGTGCCAGCAGTTCGGGACAGGGAATGAACACTGAAGCTTTCTTT. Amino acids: CASSSGQGMNTEAFF. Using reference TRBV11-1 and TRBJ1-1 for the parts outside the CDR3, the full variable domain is EAEVAQSPRYKITEKSQAVAFWCDPISGHATLYWYRQILGQGPELLVQFQDESVVDDSQLPKDRFSAERLKGVDSTLKIQPAELGDSAMYLCASSSGQGMNTEAFFGQGTRLTVV.

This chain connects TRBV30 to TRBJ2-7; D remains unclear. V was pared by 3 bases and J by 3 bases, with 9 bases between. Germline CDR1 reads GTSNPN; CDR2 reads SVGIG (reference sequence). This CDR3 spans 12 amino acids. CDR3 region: CAWRQIDYEQYF. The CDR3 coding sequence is TGTGCCTGGAGACAGATAGACTACGAGCAGTACTTC. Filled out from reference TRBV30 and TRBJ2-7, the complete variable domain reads SQTIHQWPATLVQPVGSPLSLECTVEGTSNPNLYWYRQAAGRGLQLLFYSVGIGQISSEVPQNLSASRPQDRQFILSSKKLLLSDSGFYLCAWRQIDYEQYFGPGTRLTVT.

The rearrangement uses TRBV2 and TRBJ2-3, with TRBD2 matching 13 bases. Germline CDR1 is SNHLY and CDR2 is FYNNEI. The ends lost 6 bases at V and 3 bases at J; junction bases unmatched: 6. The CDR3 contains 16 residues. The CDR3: CASRELAGGLTDTQYF. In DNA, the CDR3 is TGTGCCAGCAGAGAACTAGCGGGGGGGCTTACAGATACGCAGTATTTT.

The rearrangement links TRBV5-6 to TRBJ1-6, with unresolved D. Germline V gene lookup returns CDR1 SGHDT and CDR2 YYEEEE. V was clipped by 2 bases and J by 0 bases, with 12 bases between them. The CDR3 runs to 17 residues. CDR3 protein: CASSLSGTSSYNSPLHF. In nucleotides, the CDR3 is TGTGCCAGCAGCTTAAGTGGCACTAGCTCCTATAATTCACCCCTCCACTTT.

For the CDR3, the DNA is TGTGCCAGCAGTCAGCGGGGGGTCCTTCAAGAGACCCAGTACTTC. Translating gives CASSQRGVLQETQYF. The chain is built from TRBV2 and TRBJ2-5, with 9 nucleotides matching TRBD2. The CDR3 runs 15 residues. The J segment lost 2 bases and the V segment lost 5 bases, leaving 6 bases of the junction unmatched. CDR1 and CDR2 (germline): SNHLY, FYNNEI.

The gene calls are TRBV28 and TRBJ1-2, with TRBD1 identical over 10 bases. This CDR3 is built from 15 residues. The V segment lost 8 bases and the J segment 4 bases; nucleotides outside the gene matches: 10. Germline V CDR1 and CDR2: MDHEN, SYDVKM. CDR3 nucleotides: TGTGCCAGCGGAAGACAGGGGGCAAGTAGCTATGGCTACACCTTC. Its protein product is CASGRQGASSYGYTF.

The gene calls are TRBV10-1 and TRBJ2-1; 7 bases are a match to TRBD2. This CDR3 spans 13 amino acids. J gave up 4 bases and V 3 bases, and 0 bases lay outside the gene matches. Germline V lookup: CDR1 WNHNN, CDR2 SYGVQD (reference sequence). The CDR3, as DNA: TGCGCCAGCAGTGAACTAGCGTACAATGAGCAGTTCTTC. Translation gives CASSELAYNEQFF.

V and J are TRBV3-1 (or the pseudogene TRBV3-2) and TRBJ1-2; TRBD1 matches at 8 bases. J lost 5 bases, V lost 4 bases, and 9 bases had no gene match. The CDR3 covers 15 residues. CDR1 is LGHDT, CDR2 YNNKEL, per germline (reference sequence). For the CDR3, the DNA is TGTGCCAGCAGCCCTACTCAGGGGGCTGGGTATGGCTACACCTTC. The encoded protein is CASSPTQGAGYGYTF.

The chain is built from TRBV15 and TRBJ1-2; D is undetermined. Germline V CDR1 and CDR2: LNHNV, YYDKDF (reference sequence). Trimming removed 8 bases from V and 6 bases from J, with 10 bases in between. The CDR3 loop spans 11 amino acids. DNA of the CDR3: TGTGCCACCGGGGAGGCCCATGGCTACACCTTC. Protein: CATGEAHGYTF.

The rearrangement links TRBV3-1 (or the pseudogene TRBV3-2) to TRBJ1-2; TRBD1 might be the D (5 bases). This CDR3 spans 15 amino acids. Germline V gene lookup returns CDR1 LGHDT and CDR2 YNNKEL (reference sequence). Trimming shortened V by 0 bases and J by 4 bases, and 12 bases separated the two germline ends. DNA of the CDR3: TGTGCCAGCAGCCAAGATGTTGGTAGGGGCTATGGCTACACCTTC. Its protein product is CASSQDVGRGYGYTF.

The CDR3 sequence is CASSLGGGGVSSDTQYF. In nucleotides, the CDR3 is TGTGCCAGCAGCTTGGGGGGCGGGGGCGTATCTTCAGATACGCAGTATTTT. The chain has TRBV5-4 and TRBJ2-3, with a weak D call TRBD2 (7 bases). CDR3 length equals 17 residues. The V gene lost 0 bases and the J gene lost 4 bases, with 18 bases spanning the gap. Germline V gives CDR1 SGHNT, CDR2 YYREEE (reference sequence). Looking up the rest from reference TRBV5-4 and TRBJ2-3 gives the full variable domain: ETGVTQSPTHLIKTRGQQVTLRCSSQSGHNTVSWYQQALGQGPQFIFQYYREEENGRGNFPPRFSGLQFPNYSSELNVNALELDDSALYLCASSLGGGGVSSDTQYFGPGTRLTVL.

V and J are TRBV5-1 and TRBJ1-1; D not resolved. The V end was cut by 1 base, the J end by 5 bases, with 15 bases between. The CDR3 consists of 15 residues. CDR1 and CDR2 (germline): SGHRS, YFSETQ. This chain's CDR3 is CASSLSGQGGTEAFF. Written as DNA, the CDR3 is TGCGCCAGCAGCTTGTCGGGTCAAGGTGGGACTGAAGCTTTCTTT.